These 32 T cell receptor beta chains originate from one sample sequenced in a study of blood T cell repertoires in COVID-19. Repertoires were generated with immunoSEQ multiplex PCR, while TCRdb's copy carries only in-frame clones and drops some. The sample has some 250,000 clones, roughly 91% seen once. Material for sequencing was peripheral blood. The receptors stem from a woman aged 40 to 49 who had recovered from COVID-19.

The chain carries TRBV6-2 or TRBV6-3 and TRBJ2-1, with 13 bases that match TRBD2. The CDR3 covers 14 residues. V gave up 5 bases and J gave up 10 bases; unmatched junction bases: 5. CDR1 and CDR2 from the germline V gene are MNHEY and SVGEGT. In DNA, the CDR3 is TGTGCCAGCAGTCGGGGACTAGCGGGAAGCGAGCAGTTCTTC. Translated: CASSRGLAGSEQFF.

Note on this clone: The sample contains more than one DNA sequence encoding this CDR3. The genes are TRBV5-4 and TRBJ2-1, with no clear D. The CDR3 contains 14 residues. Germline lookup yields CDR1 SGHNT and CDR2 YYREEE (reference sequence). Trimming pared 4 bases from V and 1 base from J, leaving 9 bases between. Here the CDR3 DNA reads TGTGCCAGCAGCCCCGAGGCGTCCTACAATGAGCAGTTCTTC. It encodes CASSPEASYNEQFF.

The chain employs TRBV18 and TRBJ2-5; 10 bases are a match to TRBD2. The CDR3 is made up of 16 amino acids. Germline V gene data show CDR1 as KGHSH and CDR2 as LQKENI. With V trimmed by 2 bases and J by 5 bases, 8 bases remained unmatched. Here the CDR3 reads CASSPTGGTSAETQYF. The CDR3 nucleotides are TGTGCCAGCTCACCAACCGGCGGGACTAGCGCGGAGACCCAGTACTTC.

The chain's CDR3 is CARGIGSGNTIYF. In DNA, the CDR3 is TGTGCCCGCGGGATTGGTTCTGGAAACACCATATATTTT. V usage is TRBV2 and J usage is TRBJ1-3; D is undetermined. V dropped 11 bases and J dropped 1 base, with 12 bases sitting between them. The germline V gene encodes CDR1 SNHLY and CDR2 FYNNEI. This CDR3 spans 13 amino acids.

The rearrangement joins TRBV27 to TRBJ1-6; a possible D gene is TRBD1 (6 bases). The CDR3 sequence is 16 residues long. From germline, CDR1 is MNHEY and CDR2 SMNVEV (reference sequence). Between the trimmed V and J ends, which lost 5 bases and 0 bases, there was a span of 11 bases. In DNA form, the CDR3 reads TGTGCCAGCAGTCCAACAGGGCGCTCCTATAATTCACCCCTCCACTTT. As protein: CASSPTGRSYNSPLHF.

The genes are TRBV5-4 and TRBJ2-3; 10 bases match TRBD2. Germline V gene data show CDR1 as SGHNT and CDR2 as YYREEE (reference sequence). The CDR3 has 16 residues. Trimming cost V 0 bases and J 5 bases; bases outside gene matches: 6. The CDR3 coding sequence is TGTGCCAGCAGCTTGGCGGCTAGCGGGAGCGGAGATACGCAGTATTTT. As protein: CASSLAASGSGDTQYF.

The gene calls are TRBV4-1 and TRBJ2-1; 8 nucleotides agree with TRBD2. The V and J ends lost 3 bases and 5 bases, in that order; junction bases with no gene match: 15. CDR3 size: 18 residues. In germline, CDR1 is MGHRA, CDR2 YSYEKL. The CDR3 sequence is CASSHPRSGRAGDNEQFF. In DNA form, the CDR3 reads TGCGCCAGCAGCCATCCGAGGAGCGGGAGAGCGGGGGACAATGAGCAGTTCTTC.

The V call is TRBV5-1, the J call TRBJ1-1; 8 bases align to TRBD1. The CDR3 loop spans 14 amino acids. Trimming removed 0 bases from V and 4 bases from J; junction bases left unmatched: 2. CDR1 and CDR2 (germline): SGHRS, YFSETQ. CDR3 region: CASSLGTGSTEAFF. The CDR3 nucleotides are TGCGCCAGCAGCTTGGGGACAGGGTCCACTGAAGCTTTCTTT.

The CDR3 DNA reads as TGTGCCAGCAGCGGCCCCGGGACACCCACGGCCGATGAGCAGTTCTTC. Translated: CASSGPGTPTADEQFF. This chain links TRBV5-4 with TRBJ2-1, with D possibly being TRBD1 (6 bases). This CDR3 spans 16 amino acids. Germline CDR1 SGHNT, CDR2 YYREEE (reference sequence). Trimming removed 4 bases at V and 8 bases at J, with 22 bases between.

This clone is a singleton in its sample. The chain employs TRBV2 and TRBJ2-5, with D tentatively TRBD2 (6 bases). Trimming cost V 0 bases and J 4 bases, with 15 bases left between them. The CDR3 is 16 residues long. CDR1 and CDR2 (germline): SNHLY, FYNNEI. This CDR3 reads CASSEALGGAGETQYF. The DNA of the CDR3 is TGTGCCAGCAGTGAAGCGCTGGGCGGGGCGGGAGAGACCCAGTACTTC.

This rearrangement joins TRBV29-1 to TRBJ1-2; a possible D gene is TRBD1 (6 bases). Between the trimmed V and J ends, which lost 4 bases and 2 bases, there was a span of 11 bases. CDR3 length: 13 residues. Germline CDR1 SQVTM, CDR2 ANQGSEA. The CDR3 DNA is TGCAGCGTTGGGGCAGGGGCGAACTATGGCTACACCTTC. Translating gives CSVGAGANYGYTF.

The chain combines TRBV5-4 with TRBJ2-5; TRBD1 agrees at 7 bases. The V gene's germline CDR1 is SGHNT and CDR2 YYREEE (reference sequence). This CDR3 has 14 residues. The trim removed 3 bases at V and 4 bases at J, leaving 6 bases unmatched. CDR3 amino acids: CASSSTGAGETQYF. Written as DNA, the CDR3 is TGTGCCAGCAGCTCCACAGGGGCGGGAGAGACCCAGTACTTC.

The chain is built from TRBV7-2 and TRBJ1-5; 8 nucleotides line up with TRBD1. Germline CDR1 SGHTA, CDR2 FQGNSA. The CDR3 consists of 15 residues. Trimming took 5 bases from V and 4 from J; bases not matched to a gene: 7. For the CDR3, the DNA is TGTGCCAGCAGCCCAGGGGGCGGAGGGAATCAGCCCCAGCATTTT. Encoded protein: CASSPGGGGNQPQHF.

V and J are TRBV6-2 or TRBV6-3 and TRBJ2-7; TRBD2 matches 9 bases. J gave up 4 bases and V 6 bases, and 10 bases lay outside the gene matches. Germline values: CDR1 MNHEY, CDR2 SVGEGT. The CDR3 has 15 amino acids. The DNA of the CDR3 is TGTGCCAGCAGCCAGACTAGCGGAGATAATTACGAGCAGTACGTC. Protein sequence: CASSQTSGDNYEQYV.

This chain uses TRBV28 with TRBJ1-1, with 8 nucleotides matching TRBD1. CDR1 MDHEN and CDR2 SYDVKM come from the germline V gene. This CDR3 contains 13 residues. The V and J ends lost 7 bases and 5 bases, in that order; junction bases with no gene match: 6. CDR3 sequence: CASKTGARTEAFF. DNA for the CDR3: TGTGCCAGCAAGACAGGGGCGAGGACTGAAGCTTTCTTT.

V is TRBV9 and J is TRBJ2-5, with a tentative D call TRBD2 (6 bases). Trimming pared 7 bases from V and 0 bases from J, leaving 13 bases between. The CDR3 covers 14 residues. The germline gives CDR1 SGDLS, CDR2 YYNGEE. CDR3 region: CASGGSGYQETQYF. CDR3 coding DNA: TGTGCCAGCGGGGGGTCGGGGTACCAAGAGACCCAGTACTTC.

The chain combines TRBV6-5 with TRBJ2-1; 13 positions agree with TRBD2. V shed 2 bases and J 8 bases; nucleotides not matched to a gene: 6. The germline V gene has CDR1 MNHEY and CDR2 SVGAGI. The CDR3 length is 16 residues. The CDR3 region is CASSYPGTSGKDEQFF. The CDR3 nucleotides are TGTGCCAGCAGTTACCCCGGGACTAGCGGGAAGGATGAGCAGTTCTTC.

Concerning this clone itself: At one end the junction does not follow the germline gene, possibly because of a read error. J is TRBJ1-2 and V is TRBV7-2; no clear D. Germline V gene sequence: CDR1 SGHTA, CDR2 FQGNSA. This CDR3 is 15 amino acids long. CDR3 coding DNA: TGTGCCAGCACCTTAATGGGCAGGCCCAACTATGGCTACACCTTC. It encodes CASTLMGRPNYGYTF.

The V call is TRBV27, the J call TRBJ1-2; weak D call: TRBD1 (6 bases). The CDR3 totals 16 residues. Trimming left V 6 bases short and J 8 bases short, with 25 bases between. Germline values: CDR1 MNHEY, CDR2 SMNVEV (reference sequence). Here the CDR3 DNA reads TGTGCCAGCAGCACTAACGGACAGAGGTGGCGTGAGGGCTACACCTTC. It translates to CASSTNGQRWREGYTF.

CDR3 sequence reads: CATSEGGTGANYGYTF. The CDR3 DNA follows: TGTGCCACCAGTGAGGGGGGGACAGGGGCCAACTATGGCTACACCTTC. The V gene is TRBV24-1, the J gene TRBJ1-2; 10 positions agree with TRBD1. The J segment lost 2 bases and the V segment lost 4 bases, leaving 6 bases of the junction unmatched. Germline CDR1 KGHDR, CDR2 SFDVKD. CDR3 length: 16 amino acids.

This chain connects TRBV11-3 to TRBJ1-2, with a possible D match to TRBD1 (5 bases). The CDR3 extends over 15 amino acids. Germline values: CDR1 SGHNT, CDR2 YENEEA. Trimming left V 1 base short and J 4 bases short, with 13 bases between. The CDR3 bases are TGTGCCAGCAGCTTAGGGGCGCAGGGAGGCTATGGCTACACCTTC. The encoded protein is CASSLGAQGGYGYTF.

The chain employs TRBV5-1 and TRBJ2-7, with 13 nucleotides matching TRBD2. There are 14 residues in the CDR3. CDR1 and CDR2 (germline): SGHRS, YFSETQ. J gave up 5 bases and V 4 bases, and 3 bases lay outside the gene matches. The CDR3 loop reads CASSQGLAGDEQYF. DNA of the CDR3: TGCGCCAGCAGCCAAGGACTAGCGGGGGACGAGCAGTACTTC.

The chain employs TRBV5-1 and TRBJ1-4; the D gene is possibly TRBD1 (5 bases). Germline CDR1 and CDR2: SGHRS and YFSETQ. V lost 0 bases and J 7 bases, leaving 7 bases between the germline ends. The length of the CDR3 is 13 residues. In DNA form, the CDR3 reads TGCGCCAGCAGCTTGGGGAGGGGTGAAAAACTGTTTTTT. This translates into CASSLGRGEKLFF.

V is TRBV11-3 and J is TRBJ1-3; D not certain. Trimming removed 7 bases at V and 2 bases at J, with 15 bases between. This CDR3 spans 15 amino acids. Germline CDR1 is SGHNT and CDR2 is YENEEA. CDR3 sequence (DNA): TGTGCCAGCACCCCGGCGGCCCTCACTGGAAACACCATATATTTT. This gives the protein CASTPAALTGNTIYF.

The V and J genes are TRBV7-2 and TRBJ2-4; 14 bases match TRBD2. The CDR3 covers 18 residues. CDR1 and CDR2 (germline): SGHTA, FQGNSA. Trimming took 1 base from V and 2 from J; bases not matched to a gene: 4. Here the CDR3 DNA reads TGTGCCAGCAGCTTAGGTGGACTAGCGGGAGGCCCCAAAAACATTCAGTACTTC. Residues: CASSLGGLAGGPKNIQYF.

CDR3 in DNA: TGTGCCAGCAGCTTAGCCAGCGGGCCCTACGAGCAGTACTTC. Residues: CASSLASGPYEQYF. V gene TRBV7-2 combines with J gene TRBJ2-7, with TRBD2 as a possible D gene (6 bases). V was shortened by 0 bases and J by 2 bases, with 8 bases between the two germline ends. This CDR3 has 14 amino acids. CDR1 and CDR2 (germline): SGHTA, FQGNSA.

The J gene is TRBJ1-1, the V gene TRBV7-2, with D possibly matching TRBD1 (5 bases). The V end lost 2 bases, the J end lost 4 bases, and 14 bases lay between the germline ends. CDR3 length: 15 amino acids. Per the germline V gene, CDR1 is SGHTA and CDR2 is FQGNSA. The CDR3 coding sequence is TGTGCCAGCAGCTTACTGGGCAGGGAAGGCACTGAAGCTTTCTTT. Its translation: CASSLLGREGTEAFF.

The J gene is TRBJ2-1, the V gene TRBV7-2; 8 bases match TRBD2. The germline gives CDR1 SGHTA, CDR2 FQGNSA. CDR3 length: 15 residues. Trimming cost V 5 bases and J 3 bases; bases outside gene matches: 6. CDR3 nucleotide sequence: TGTGCCAGCAGCCGGGGGGGGACTAACTACAATGAGCAGTTCTTC. It yields the protein CASSRGGTNYNEQFF.

The chain recombines TRBV27 with TRBJ2-1; 10 bases are a match to TRBD2. V shed 1 base, J shed 9 bases, and the junction held 6 bases outside the gene matches. Germline V gene sequence: CDR1 MNHEY, CDR2 SMNVEV (reference sequence). The CDR3 sequence is 15 residues long. The CDR3 loop reads CASSLWSGRDFEQFF. The CDR3 DNA follows: TGTGCCAGCAGTTTATGGAGCGGGAGGGACTTTGAGCAGTTCTTC.

This clone is a singleton in its sample. Here the CDR3 reads CASSDPRGPPAGQPQHF. CDR3 DNA: TGTGCCAGCAGTGACCCCCGTGGGCCCCCGGCGGGTCAGCCCCAGCATTTT. The chain links TRBV28 to TRBJ1-5, with unresolved D. This CDR3 spans 17 amino acids. CDR1 and CDR2 from the germline V gene are MDHEN and SYDVKM. V was cut by 5 bases and J by 6 bases, with 23 bases left in between.

V usage is TRBV19 and J usage is TRBJ2-2, with D possibly matching TRBD1 (7 bases). This CDR3 has 16 amino acids. Trimming cost V 5 bases and J 6 bases, with 19 bases left between them. Germline-derived CDR1 and CDR2 are LNHDA and SQIVND (reference sequence). CDR3 loop: CASSPAGGGVAGELFF. The CDR3 DNA is TGTGCCAGTAGTCCCGCCGGAGGGGGCGTCGCCGGGGAGCTGTTTTTT.

This chain connects TRBV27 to TRBJ2-5, with D possibly being TRBD1 (5 bases). In germline, CDR1 is MNHEY, CDR2 SMNVEV (reference sequence). The ends were cut back, 5 bases at V and 7 bases at J, with 11 bases in the middle. This CDR3 spans 12 amino acids. Written as DNA, the CDR3 is TGTGCCAGCAGTGCAGGGCGAGGGACCCAGTACTTC. Translation: CASSAGRGTQYF.